Listed below are T cell receptor beta chains from one sample, sequenced in a study of control samples from healthy donors and cancer patients. Clones were sequenced by immunoSEQ multiplex PCR, and TCRdb holds only the in-frame ones, with some missing. The repertoire consists of about 100,000 clones, with over 85% occurring once and the leading ten covering about 2.9%. The sample consisted of blood. These receptors originate from a human donor in good health. The donor label of this sample is uncertain. Each CDR3 is given with its conserved first and last residue.

J: TRBJ1-6
V: TRBV2
CDR3: CASSGGQEGLHF

J: TRBJ1-3
V: TRBV6-5
CDR3: CASDQAGAGNTIYF

J: TRBJ1-6
V: TRBV19
CDR3: CASSTRTSYNSPLHF

J: TRBJ2-5
V: TRBV7-2
CDR3: CASSLAISGGPQETQYF

J: TRBJ1-3
V: TRBV6-6
CDR3: CASTLRQGGGNTIYF

J: TRBJ2-7
V: TRBV12-3/TRBV12-4
CDR3: CASSLSSEQYF

J: TRBJ1-1
V: TRBV6-2/TRBV6-3
CDR3: CASSHRDYNTEAFF

J: TRBJ2-1
V: TRBV30
CDR3: CAWSVGLRNEQFF

J: TRBJ1-5
V: TRBV2
CDR3: CASRPRAGNQPQHF

J: TRBJ2-1
V: TRBV5-1
CDR3: CASAQGQGQYNEQFF

J: TRBJ2-3
V: TRBV24-1
CDR3: CATSASGTGSADTQYF

J: TRBJ1-5
V: TRBV5-8
CDR3: CASSFRQGEGDQPQHF

J: TRBJ1-2
V: TRBV5-8
CDR3: CASSLDPAYGYTF

J: TRBJ1-6
V: TRBV12-5
CDR3: CASGNSDSYNSPLHF

J: TRBJ2-5
V: TRBV18
CDR3: CASSPGETQYF

J: TRBJ2-6
V: TRBV6-5
CDR3: CASSYSYSGANVLTF

J: TRBJ2-5
V: TRBV6-1
CDR3: CASSVLRAGGEGETQYF

J: TRBJ1-1
V: TRBV19
CDR3: CASNPRQGRGKAEAFF

J: TRBJ2-1
V: TRBV2
CDR3: CASTAGGYNEQFF

J: TRBJ2-7
V: TRBV2
CDR3: CASLGQYSYEQYF

J: TRBJ2-3
V: TRBV5-1
CDR3: CASSPRQGGSTDTQYF

J: TRBJ1-4
V: TRBV6-5
CDR3: CASSKNRADHEKLFF

J: TRBJ2-1
V: TRBV2
CDR3: CASSDEAGSNEQFF

J: TRBJ1-3
V: TRBV9
CDR3: CASSAGDRPRNTIYF

J: TRBJ1-4
V: TRBV12-3/TRBV12-4
CDR3: CASSLREKLFF

J: TRBJ1-1
V: TRBV24-1
CDR3: CATSDSGSGAFF

J: TRBJ1-1
V: TRBV7-2
CDR3: CASSLGRNEAFF

J: TRBJ2-1
V: TRBV18
CDR3: CASSRTSGANEQFF

J: TRBJ2-5
V: TRBV7-8
CDR3: CASSSSGGTWGVGKTQYF

J: TRBJ1-5
V: TRBV18
CDR3: CASSSAPDQPQHF

J: TRBJ1-4
V: TRBV5-1
CDR3: CASSLFGEKLFF

J: TRBJ1-2
V: TRBV10-3
CDR3: CATKSGENLYGYTF

J: TRBJ1-1
V: TRBV6-5
CDR3: CASSFRGSFTEAFF

J: TRBJ1-4
V: TRBV15
CDR3: CATSTGTENEKLFF

J: TRBJ2-1
V: TRBV27
CDR3: CASSLEGTPNEQFF

J: TRBJ2-2
V: TRBV24-1
CDR3: CATSPPSGGITGELFF

J: TRBJ1-2
V: TRBV3-1/TRBV3-2
CDR3: CASSQEFQGPNYGYTF

J: TRBJ1-3
V: TRBV14
CDR3: CASSQGTTTIYF

J: TRBJ2-3
V: TRBV10-3
CDR3: CAIRGLETDTQYF

J: TRBJ1-2
V: TRBV5-1
CDR3: CASSQGTGGDGYTF

J: TRBJ2-1
V: TRBV7-2
CDR3: CASSWSWGAEGEQFF

J: TRBJ2-3
V: TRBV6-5
CDR3: CASSYGLVGDTQYF

J: TRBJ1-1
V: TRBV2
CDR3: CASSSQRGEPEAFF

J: TRBJ2-7
V: TRBV5-1
CDR3: CASSLAPGRFNEQYF

J: TRBJ2-3
V: TRBV12-2
CDR3: CASRSRDRRKPSTDTQYF

J: TRBJ2-5
V: TRBV19
CDR3: CASRAAGKETQYF

J: TRBJ1-3
V: TRBV21-1
CDR3: CASQRRMEGGYSGNTIYF

J: TRBJ2-1
V: TRBV6-2/TRBV6-3
CDR3: CASSQGQGGFDSYNEQFF

J: TRBJ2-1
V: TRBV19
CDR3: CAPRGGLNYNEQFF

J: TRBJ2-1
V: TRBV5-4
CDR3: CASSLRGLAGGEQFF

J: TRBJ1-3
V: TRBV6-2/TRBV6-3
CDR3: CASSSRQASSGNTIYF

J: TRBJ1-1
V: TRBV28
CDR3: CASPSGRGITEAFF

J: TRBJ2-3
V: TRBV19
CDR3: CASSIGGQGGDTQYF

J: TRBJ1-4
V: TRBV7-2
CDR3: CASSLKRTAVFNEKLFF

J: TRBJ2-2
V: TRBV5-6
CDR3: CASSLEITGELFF

J: TRBJ2-2
V: TRBV25-1
CDR3: CASSGGGQSRTGELFF

J: TRBJ1-3
V: TRBV21-1
CDR3: CASSKTVRDRGNTIYF